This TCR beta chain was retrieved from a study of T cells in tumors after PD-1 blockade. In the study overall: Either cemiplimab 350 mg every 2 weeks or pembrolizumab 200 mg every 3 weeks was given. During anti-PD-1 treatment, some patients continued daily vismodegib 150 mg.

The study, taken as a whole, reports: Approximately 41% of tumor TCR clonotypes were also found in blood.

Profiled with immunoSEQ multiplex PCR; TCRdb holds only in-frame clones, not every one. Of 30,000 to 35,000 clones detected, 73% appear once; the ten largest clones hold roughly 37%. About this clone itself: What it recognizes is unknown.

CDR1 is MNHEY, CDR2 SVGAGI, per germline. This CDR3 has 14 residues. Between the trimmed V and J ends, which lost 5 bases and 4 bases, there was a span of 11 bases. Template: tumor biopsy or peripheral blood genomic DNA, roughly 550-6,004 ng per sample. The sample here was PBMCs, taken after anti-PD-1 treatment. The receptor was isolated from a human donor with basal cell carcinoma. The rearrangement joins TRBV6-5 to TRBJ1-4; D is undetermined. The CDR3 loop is CASSRIAHNEKLFF. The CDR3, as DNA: TGTGCCAGCAGTCGGATTGCTCATAATGAAAAACTGTTTTTT.